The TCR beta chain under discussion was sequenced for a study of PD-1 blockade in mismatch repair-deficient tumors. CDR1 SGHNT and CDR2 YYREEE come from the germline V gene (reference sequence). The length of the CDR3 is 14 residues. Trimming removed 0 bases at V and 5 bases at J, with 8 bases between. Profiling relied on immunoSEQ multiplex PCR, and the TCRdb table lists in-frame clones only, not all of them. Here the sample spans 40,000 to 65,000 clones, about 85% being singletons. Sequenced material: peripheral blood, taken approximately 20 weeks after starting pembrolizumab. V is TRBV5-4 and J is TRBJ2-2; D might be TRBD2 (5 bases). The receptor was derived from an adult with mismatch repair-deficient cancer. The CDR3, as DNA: TGTGCCAGCAGCTTGGGAACGGGAACCGGGGAGCTGTTTTTT. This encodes CASSLGTGTGELFF.